In its sample, the clone carrying this T cell receptor beta chain was seen many times. The data belong to a study of CD8 T cells in ankylosing spondylitis. TCRdb re-analysed the 5' RACE reads in MiXCR, keeping a single row per CDR3 protein. The data show under 300,000 distinct CDR3 sequences, with about 11% seen just once and less than 3% held by the top ten. Trimming cost V 2 bases and J 1 base; bases outside gene matches: 7. Germline CDR1 reads SGDLS; CDR2 reads YYNGEE. The CDR3 runs 16 residues. The receptor was derived from a male donor with ankylosing spondylitis or in good health (not recorded which). Sample: blood, either unsorted or a sorted T cell fraction (not recorded which). This chain joins TRBV9 and TRBJ2-5; TRBD2 matches at 8 bases. The CDR3 region has the DNA TGTGCCAGCAGCGTCGGGCACGCGGGAGGCCAAGAGACCCAGTACTTC. The encoded protein is CASSVGHAGGQETQYF. Together with reference TRBV9 and TRBJ2-5, the CDR3 gives the full variable domain: DSGVTQTPKHLITATGQRVTLRCSPRSGDLSVYWYQQSLDQGLQFLIQYYNGEERAKGNILERFSAQQFPDLHSELNLSSLELGDSALYFCASSVGHAGGQETQYFGPGTRLLVL.